These 22 T cell receptor beta chains were sequenced from one sample in a study of CD8 T cells in Susac syndrome. The RNA input was about 0.5 to 1 ug, and it was reverse transcribed with random hexamers. In TCRdb, the immunoSEQ multiplex PCR reads were re-called with MiXCR into one record per CDR3 protein. The sample holds 160,000 or so distinct CDR3 sequences, approximately 95% seen once. Sequenced sample: CD8+ T cells from PBMCs. These receptors all stem from a human donor with multiple sclerosis.

The chain carries TRBV13 and TRBJ2-7, with 9 bases fitting TRBD2. The J segment lost 5 bases and the V segment lost 0 bases, leaving 5 bases of the junction unmatched. Germline CDR1 reads PRHDT; CDR2 reads FYEKMQ (reference sequence). This CDR3 spans 15 amino acids. The CDR3 region has the DNA TGTGCCAGCAGCTTAGGACAGCGGGGGGTTGACGAGCAGTACTTC. Protein product: CASSLGQRGVDEQYF.

With regard to this clonotype: Lacking the conserved final phenylalanine or tryptophan, this CDR3 likely reflects a read error. It is unclear where the CDR3 begins or ends on the DNA, so no DNA is shown, and the CDR3 is as TCRdb lists it. This chain joins TRBV29-1 and TRBJ2-7; the table gives TRBD1 as D, unverified against the DNA. Germline CDR1 and CDR2: SQVTM and ANQGSEA. A total of 12 residues make up the CDR3, ends included. The CDR3 loop is CSVEDAGQTLAI.

CDR3 amino acids: CASSLPGGTGANVLTF. For the CDR3, the DNA is TGTGCCAGCAGTTTGCCGGGGGGGACTGGGGCCAACGTCCTGACTTTC. The rearrangement uses TRBV12-3 or TRBV12-4 and TRBJ2-6; 8 positions match TRBD2. With V trimmed by 3 bases and J by 2 bases, 3 bases remained unmatched. The CDR3 totals 16 residues.

The gene calls are TRBV27 and TRBJ1-2; tentatively, D is TRBD1 (6 bases). V lost 3 bases and J lost 2, with 13 bases in between. Germline CDR1 and CDR2: MNHEY and SMNVEV (reference sequence). The CDR3 has 15 amino acids. CDR3 DNA sequence: TGTGCCAGCAGTTTTGGGGGACACGGAAACTATGGCTACACCTTC. This encodes CASSFGGHGNYGYTF.

The CDR3 coding sequence is TGTGCCAGCAGTTCAACGACAGGGTTTGGGACCCAGTACTTC. This codes for CASSSTTGFGTQYF. The gene calls are TRBV27 and TRBJ2-5; 7 bases align to TRBD1. This CDR3 contains 14 residues. The V and J ends lost 4 bases and 7 bases, in that order; junction bases with no gene match: 9. Germline V gene lookup returns CDR1 MNHEY and CDR2 SMNVEV (reference sequence).

This chain joins TRBV29-1 and TRBJ2-2; no reliable D call. The CDR3 sequence is 11 residues long. Trimming took off 7 bases at V and 6 bases at J, with 9 bases between the two ends. Germline CDR1 reads SQVTM; CDR2 reads ANQGSEA. In DNA, the CDR3 is TGCAGCGCCCTGGTCTCCGGGGAGCTGTTTTTT. Its translation: CSALVSGELFF.

This chain joins TRBV7-8 and TRBJ2-1, with TRBD2 identical over 9 bases. The CDR3 covers 17 residues. Germline trimming cut 2 bases from V and 8 bases from J; bases unmatched to any gene: 13. The germline V gene encodes CDR1 SGHVS and CDR2 FQNEAQ. The CDR3 sequence is CASSLLIPAGGGDEQFF. The CDR3 DNA is TGTGCCAGCAGCTTACTAATCCCAGCGGGAGGCGGCGATGAGCAGTTCTTC.

The J gene is TRBJ2-1, the V gene TRBV18, with D hard to call. V was clipped by 6 bases and J by 10 bases, with 7 bases between them. Germline values: CDR1 KGHSH, CDR2 LQKENI. This CDR3 has 10 amino acids. CDR3 bases: TGTGCCAGCTCGGAAGGGGAGCAGTTCTTC. It codes for CASSEGEQFF.

V gene TRBV20-1 combines with J gene TRBJ1-1; no definite D call. This CDR3 comprises 12 residues. Deletions cut 3 bases from V and 5 bases from J, with 10 bases between. The V gene's germline CDR1 is DFQATT and CDR2 SNEGSKA (reference sequence). The CDR3 sequence is CSARRLLTEAFF. In nucleotides, the CDR3 is TGCAGTGCTAGGAGGTTGTTGACTGAAGCTTTCTTT.

J is TRBJ2-1 and V is TRBV20-1, with D unresolved. In germline, CDR1 is DFQATT, CDR2 SNEGSKA (reference sequence). The length of the CDR3 is 13 residues. The DNA of the CDR3 is TGCAGCCTGACCACCCTGAAGGACAATGAGCAGTTCTTC. Its translation: CSLTTLKDNEQFF.

V gene TRBV20-1 combines with J gene TRBJ2-1; the D is unclear. CDR1 DFQATT and CDR2 SNEGSKA come from the germline V gene (reference sequence). The CDR3 has 16 amino acids. The germline V and J ends were trimmed by 1 base and 3 bases, with 16 bases remaining between them. The CDR3: CSARVEDYPIYNEQFF. The DNA of the CDR3 is TGCAGTGCTAGAGTCGAGGATTACCCGATCTACAATGAGCAGTTCTTC.

The chain carries TRBV9 and TRBJ2-3; 8 positions match TRBD2. Per germline, CDR1 SGDLS and CDR2 YYNGEE. V dropped 7 bases and J dropped 1; count of bases not matched to a gene: 14. The CDR3 extends over 17 amino acids. In DNA, the CDR3 is TGTGCCAGCCAAAAGCGGGAGCGGCCGCGGGGCACAGATACGCAGTATTTT. Translation gives CASQKRERPRGTDTQYF.

The chain links TRBV30 to TRBJ2-1; TRBD2 agrees at 11 bases. Germline V CDR1 and CDR2: GTSNPN, SVGIG (reference sequence). Trimming took 3 bases from V and 7 from J; bases not matched to a gene: 8. The CDR3 contains 15 residues. In DNA, the CDR3 is TGTGCCTGGAGGCTTAGCGGGAGGGTTGGAAATGAGCAGTTCTTC. It translates to CAWRLSGRVGNEQFF.

CDR3 sequence: CASSSTGAKDEQYF. The CDR3 DNA is TGTGCCAGCAGTTCGACAGGGGCAAAGGACGAGCAGTACTTC. The chain links TRBV7-3 to TRBJ2-7, with 8 bases that match TRBD1. Germline assignment: CDR1 SGHTA and CDR2 FQGTGA. The CDR3 sequence is 14 residues long. With V trimmed by 6 bases and J by 5 bases, 9 bases remained unmatched. Based on the CDR3 plus reference TRBV7-3 and TRBJ2-7, the full variable domain is GAGVSQTPSNKVTEKGKYVELRCDPISGHTALYWYRQSLGQGPEFLIYFQGTGAADDSGLPNDRFFAVRPEGSVSTLKIQRTERGDSAVYLCASSSTGAKDEQYFGPGTRLTVT.

The CDR3 bases are TGTGCCAGCAGCCCAGGACGGAACACTGAAGCTTTCTTT. Translation gives CASSPGRNTEAFF. This chain links TRBV12-3 or TRBV12-4 with TRBJ1-1; the D is unclear. V was pared by 6 bases and J by 1 base, with 9 bases between. The CDR3 has 13 amino acids.

The chain uses TRBV19 and TRBJ2-7, with D hard to call. Trimming took 2 bases from V and 4 from J, leaving 12 bases between them. The CDR3 totals 14 residues. CDR1 is LNHDA, CDR2 SQIVND, per germline (reference sequence). CDR3 in amino acids: CASSISWAEYEQYF. For the CDR3, the DNA is TGTGCCAGTAGTATAAGTTGGGCGGAATACGAGCAGTACTTC.

The table lists this clonotype with a count of one. Its ends do not fully match the called genes, so a read error is possible. The chain uses TRBV28 and TRBJ2-2; D might be TRBD2 (6 bases). The CDR3 runs to 14 residues. CDR1 is MDHEN and CDR2 is SYDVKM in the germline V gene. The CDR3 loop is CASSPLSVAGGLFF. As DNA, the CDR3 is TGTGCCAGCAGTCCCCTCTCGGTGGCCGGGGGGCTGTTTTTT.

V usage is TRBV7-8 and J usage is TRBJ1-1; 10 bases are shared with TRBD1. With V trimmed by 8 bases and J by 0 bases, 9 bases remained unmatched. The CDR3 length is 16 residues. Germline V CDR1 and CDR2: SGHVS, FQNEAQ. The CDR3 loop reads CASDAWDRGMNTEAFF. CDR3 DNA sequence: TGTGCCAGCGATGCGTGGGACAGGGGAATGAACACTGAAGCTTTCTTT.

This clonotype was seen a few times. At one end the junction does not follow the germline gene, possibly because of a read error. The CDR3: CASSLGWGEQFF. The CDR3, as DNA: TGTGCCAGCAGCTTAGGGTGGGGCGAGCAGTTCTTC. J is TRBJ2-1 and V is TRBV5-1; perhaps TRBD1 as D (5 bases). CDR1 is SGHRS and CDR2 is YFSETQ in the germline V gene. The CDR3 has 12 amino acids. The full variable domain, completed using reference TRBV5-1 and TRBJ2-1, is KAGVTQTPRYLIKTRGQQVTLSCSPISGHRSVSWYQQTPGQGLQFLFEYFSETQRNKGNFPGRFSGRQFSNSRSEMNVSTLELGDSALYLCASSLGWGEQFFGPGTRLTVL.

The gene calls are TRBV9 and TRBJ2-3; perhaps TRBD1 as D (6 bases). The CDR3 has 12 residues. Germline CDR1 SGDLS, CDR2 YYNGEE. The ends were cut back, 4 bases at V and 10 bases at J, with 13 bases in the middle. DNA for the CDR3: TGTGCCAGCAGCCTTAGACAGGATCCGCAGTATTTT. Its translation is CASSLRQDPQYF.

V and J are TRBV28 and TRBJ2-3; TRBD2 aligns across 13 bases. Germline assignment: CDR1 MDHEN and CDR2 SYDVKM. The ends lost 5 bases at V and 1 base at J; junction bases unmatched: 15. This CDR3 has 20 amino acids. The CDR3 loop is CASSGGLAGVPPMRTDTQYF. The CDR3 DNA follows: TGTGCCAGCAGTGGTGGACTAGCGGGAGTTCCTCCGATGCGCACAGATACGCAGTATTTT.

The rearrangement links TRBV2 to TRBJ2-7; 7 bases match TRBD2. Per germline, CDR1 SNHLY and CDR2 FYNNEI. The length of the CDR3 is 10 residues. V trimming: 9 bases; J trimming: 7 bases; junction bases outside the gene matches: 3. This chain's CDR3 is CASAGREQYF. CDR3 DNA: TGTGCCAGTGCCGGGAGGGAGCAGTACTTC.